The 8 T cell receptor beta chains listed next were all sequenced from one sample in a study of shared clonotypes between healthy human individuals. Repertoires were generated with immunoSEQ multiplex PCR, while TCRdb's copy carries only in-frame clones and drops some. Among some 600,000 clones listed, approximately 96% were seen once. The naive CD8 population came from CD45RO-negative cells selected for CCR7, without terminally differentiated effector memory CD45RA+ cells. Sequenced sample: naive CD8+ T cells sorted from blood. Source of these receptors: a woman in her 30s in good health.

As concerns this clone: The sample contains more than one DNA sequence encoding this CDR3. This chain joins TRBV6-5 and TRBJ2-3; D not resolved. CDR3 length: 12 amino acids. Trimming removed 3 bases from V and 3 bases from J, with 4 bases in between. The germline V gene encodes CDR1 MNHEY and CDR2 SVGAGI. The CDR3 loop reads CASSYGTDTQYF. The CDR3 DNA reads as TGTGCCAGCAGTTATGGTACAGATACGCAGTATTTT.

The CDR3 here is CASSTGLLDEQFF. DNA for the CDR3: TGTGCCAGCAGTACCGGGCTTTTGGATGAGCAGTTCTTC. This chain uses TRBV2 with TRBJ2-1; D not resolved. This CDR3 contains 13 residues. CDR1 is SNHLY and CDR2 is FYNNEI in the germline V gene. V was pared by 5 bases and J by 8 bases, with 13 bases between.

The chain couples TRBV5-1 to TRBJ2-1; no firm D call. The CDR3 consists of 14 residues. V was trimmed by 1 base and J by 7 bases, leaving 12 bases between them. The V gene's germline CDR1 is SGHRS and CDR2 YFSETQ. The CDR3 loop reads CASSLSWGSNEQFF. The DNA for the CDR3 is TGCGCCAGCAGCTTGAGCTGGGGTTCGAATGAGCAGTTCTTC.

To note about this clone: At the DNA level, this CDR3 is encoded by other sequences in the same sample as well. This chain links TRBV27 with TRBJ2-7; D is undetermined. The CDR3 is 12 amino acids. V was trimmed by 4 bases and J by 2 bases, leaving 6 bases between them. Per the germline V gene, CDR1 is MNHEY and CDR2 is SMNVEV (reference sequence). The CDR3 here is CASSSPTYEQYF. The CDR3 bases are TGTGCCAGCAGTTCCCCTACCTACGAGCAGTACTTC.

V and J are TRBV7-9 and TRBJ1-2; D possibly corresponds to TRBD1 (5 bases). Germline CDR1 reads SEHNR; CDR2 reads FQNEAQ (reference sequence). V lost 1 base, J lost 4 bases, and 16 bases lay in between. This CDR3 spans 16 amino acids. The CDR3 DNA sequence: TGTGCCAGCAGCTTAGACTGGGCAGGACACATCTATGGCTACACCTTC. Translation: CASSLDWAGHIYGYTF.

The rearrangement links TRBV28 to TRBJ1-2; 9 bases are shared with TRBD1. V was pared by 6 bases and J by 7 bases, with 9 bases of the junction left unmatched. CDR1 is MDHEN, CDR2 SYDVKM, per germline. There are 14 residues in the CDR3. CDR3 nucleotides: TGTGCCAGCAGACCCAACAGGGGGCTGGTTGGCTACACCTTC. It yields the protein CASRPNRGLVGYTF.

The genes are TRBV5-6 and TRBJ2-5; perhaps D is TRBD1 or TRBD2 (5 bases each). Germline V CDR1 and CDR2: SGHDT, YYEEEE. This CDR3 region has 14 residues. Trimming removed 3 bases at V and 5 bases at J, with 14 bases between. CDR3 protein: CASSWGRIDETQYF. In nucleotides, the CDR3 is TGTGCCAGCAGCTGGGGACGGATAGATGAGACCCAGTACTTC.

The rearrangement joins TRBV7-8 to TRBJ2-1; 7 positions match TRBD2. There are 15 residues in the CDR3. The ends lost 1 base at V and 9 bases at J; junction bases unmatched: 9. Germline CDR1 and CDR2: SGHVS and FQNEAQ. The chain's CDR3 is CASSLVRGGPGEQFF. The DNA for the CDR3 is TGTGCCAGCAGCTTAGTGCGGGGAGGGCCGGGTGAGCAGTTCTTC.